This T cell receptor beta chain was identified during a study of cytomegalovirus exposure and HLA in healthy donors. At the level of the study: The platform used for the approximately 130 validation repertoires matched that of the approximately 710 first-cohort repertoires, a later analysis reported. Study-level points and caveats: It was about 150 TCR beta chains that were listed as cytomegalovirus-associated. Using the classifier, cytomegalovirus status was reportedly diagnosed with high specificity and sensitivity.

Trimming left V 2 bases short and J 7 bases short, with 12 bases between. Germline-derived CDR1 and CDR2 are SNHLY and FYNNEI. The CDR3 sequence is 15 residues long. TCRdb's table, derived via immunoSEQ multiplex PCR, lists solely in-frame clones and lacks some. The data hold about 190,000 clones, with roughly 88% observed a single time. On this clone itself: Its specificity is not known.

The sample consisted of PBMCs. The chain is built from TRBV2 and TRBJ1-6; D is uncertain. The receptor comes from a woman under 30 in good health and CMV-seronegative. This chain's CDR3 is CASSERVFGNSPLHF. For the CDR3, the DNA is TGTGCCAGCAGTGAACGGGTATTTGGAAATTCACCCCTCCACTTT. Supplemented by reference TRBV2 and TRBJ1-6, the full variable domain reads EPEVTQTPSHQVTQMGQEVILRCVPISNHLYFYWYRQILGQKVEFLVSFYNNEISEKSEIFDDQFSVERPDGSNFTLKIRSTKLEDSAMYFCASSERVFGNSPLHFGNGTRLTVT.